This TCR beta chain was captured in a study of blood T cell repertoires in COVID-19. Across the whole study: Samples of COVID-19 (acute and convalescent) were obtained from the United States, Italy and Spain.

The method was immunoSEQ multiplex PCR; TCRdb's version includes in-frame clones alone and lacks a portion of them. This sample yields 200,000 to 300,000 clones, of which around 89% are seen a single time; roughly 1.2% belongs to the top ten. Allocation to cohorts depended on clinical history reported by the participants. The length of the CDR3 is 13 residues. The germline V gene encodes CDR1 WSHSY and CDR2 SAAADI. V dropped 6 bases and J dropped 1 base, with 9 bases sitting between them. The sequence was collected from a woman in her thirties or forties with acute COVID-19. Sequencing used PBMCs or T cells enriched from blood (not recorded which). This rearrangement joins TRBV10-2 to TRBJ1-2; D gene ambiguous. Here the CDR3 DNA reads TGCGCCAGCAGCGACCAGGATAACTATGGCTACACCTTC. Amino acid sequence: CASSDQDNYGYTF.